This TCR beta chain was sequenced for a study of Ad26.COV2.S vaccination and SARS-CoV-2 variants. About the study: Ad26.COV2.S given intramuscularly, once or twice 56 days apart. Study findings and constraints: Researchers reported similar non-spike TCR breadth in vaccine and placebo recipients.

Trimming took 10 bases from V and 1 from J, leaving 17 bases between them. Germline CDR1 and CDR2: LNHDA and SQIVND (reference sequence). The CDR3 is 14 amino acids. Treatment noted: roughly 19 received Ad26.COV2.S at low or high dose, single or two shots; a few received placebo; per-sample allocation not given. Day 63 after the first vaccine or placebo injection was the time point for sampling. The individual, an adult aged 18-55 years, was a donor in Boston. On this clone: Its specificity is unknown.

Generated by immunoSEQ multiplex PCR, the TCRdb table keeps only in-frame clones and is missing some. The repertoire consists of 350,000 to 400,000 clones, with around nine tenths occurring once and the leading ten covering under 2%. This TCR was sampled from a person aged 18 to 65 who received the Ad26.COV2.S COVID-19 vaccine or a placebo. The chain has TRBV19 and TRBJ2-7, with D tentatively TRBD1 (5 bases). The material was peripheral blood, obtained in a trial of Ad26.COV2.S vaccine versus placebo. CDR3 in DNA: TGTGCCACCAAACAAGGGGCAGATTCCTACGAGCAGTACTTC. The encoded protein is CATKQGADSYEQYF.